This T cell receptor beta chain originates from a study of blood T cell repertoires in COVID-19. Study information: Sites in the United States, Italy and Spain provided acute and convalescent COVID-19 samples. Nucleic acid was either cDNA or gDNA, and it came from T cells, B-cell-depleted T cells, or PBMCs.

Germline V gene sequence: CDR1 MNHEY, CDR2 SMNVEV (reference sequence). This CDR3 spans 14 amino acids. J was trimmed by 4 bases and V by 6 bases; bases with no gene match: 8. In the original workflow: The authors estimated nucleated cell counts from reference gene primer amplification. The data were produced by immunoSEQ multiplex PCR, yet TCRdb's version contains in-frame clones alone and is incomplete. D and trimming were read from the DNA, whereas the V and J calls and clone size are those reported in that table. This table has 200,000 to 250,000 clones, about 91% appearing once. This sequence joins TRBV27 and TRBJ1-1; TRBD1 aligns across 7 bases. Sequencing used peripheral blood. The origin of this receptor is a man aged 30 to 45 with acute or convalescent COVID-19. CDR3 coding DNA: TGTGCCAGCAGGTATAGGGGGCAGGTCACTGAAGCTTTCTTT. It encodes CASRYRGQVTEAFF.